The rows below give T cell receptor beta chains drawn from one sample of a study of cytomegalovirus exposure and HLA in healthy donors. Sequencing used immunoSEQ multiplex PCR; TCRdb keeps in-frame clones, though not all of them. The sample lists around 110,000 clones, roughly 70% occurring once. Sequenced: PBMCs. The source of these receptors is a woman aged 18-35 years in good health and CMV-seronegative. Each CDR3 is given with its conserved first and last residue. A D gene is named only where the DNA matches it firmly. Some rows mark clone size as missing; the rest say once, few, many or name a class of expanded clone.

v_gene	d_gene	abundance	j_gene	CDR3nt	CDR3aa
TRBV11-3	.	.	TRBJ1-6	TGTGCCAGCAGCTTCGGGGGTAATTCACCCCTCCACTTT	CASSFGGNSPLHF
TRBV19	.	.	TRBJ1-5	TGTGCCAGTAGTGGAGGAGTGCAGCCCCAGCATTTT	CASSGGVQPQHF
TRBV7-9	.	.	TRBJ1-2	TGTGCCAGCAGCGAGGGGGACATAGTGGACTATGGCTACACCTTC	CASSEGDIVDYGYTF
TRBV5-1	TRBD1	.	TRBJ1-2	TGCGCCAGCAGCCAGGACAGGGGTAGGGACTATGGCTACACCTTC	CASSQDRGRDYGYTF
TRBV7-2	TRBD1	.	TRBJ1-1	TGTGCCAGCAGCCCAGGGACAGGGGAGACTGAAGCTTTCTTT	CASSPGTGETEAFF
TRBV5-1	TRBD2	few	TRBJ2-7	TGCGCCAGCAGCTGGGAGGGTCCCGAGCAGTACTTC	CASSWEGPEQYF
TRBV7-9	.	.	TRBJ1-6	TGTGCCAGCAGCTTACCAGGGGACTCCTATAATTCACCCCTCCACTTT	CASSLPGDSYNSPLHF
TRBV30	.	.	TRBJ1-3	TGTGCCTGGGTAGGGGGATCTGGAAACACCATATATTTT	CAWVGGSGNTIYF
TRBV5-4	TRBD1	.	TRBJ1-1	TGTGCCAGCAGTTTGACAGGGGGCACTGAAGCTTTCTTT	CASSLTGGTEAFF
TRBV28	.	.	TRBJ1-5	TGTGCCAGCAGTTTAAAGGGGTTGCAGCCCCAGCATTTT	CASSLKGLQPQHF
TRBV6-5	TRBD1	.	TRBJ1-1	TGTGCCAGCAGCCAGGGACAGGGGGCACTCGCTTTCTTT	CASSQGQGALAFF
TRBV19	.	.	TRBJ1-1	TGTGCCAGTAGTCTAATGGGGGGTGTCACTGAAGCTTTCTTT	CASSLMGGVTEAFF
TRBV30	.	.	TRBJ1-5	TGTGCCTGGAGTGTAGAGGGATATCAGCCCCAGCATTTT	CAWSVEGYQPQHF
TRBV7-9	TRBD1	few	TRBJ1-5	TGTGCCAGCAGCCCTACAGGGGGCTGGCAGCCCCAGCATTTT	CASSPTGGWQPQHF
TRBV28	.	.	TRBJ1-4	TGTGCCAGCAGCCGTTATACAGCAACTAATGAAAAACTGTTTTTT	CASSRYTATNEKLFF
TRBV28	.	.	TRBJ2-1	TGTGCCAGCACGCCTGATACTAATGAGCAGTTCTTC	CASTPDTNEQFF
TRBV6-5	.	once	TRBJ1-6	TGTGCCAGCAGTTACTCGGGGACTGGGGATTCACCCCTCCACTTT	CASSYSGTGDSPLHF
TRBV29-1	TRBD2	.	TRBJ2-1	TGCAGCGTTGAGGGGACTAGACATGAGCAGTTCTTC	CSVEGTRHEQFF
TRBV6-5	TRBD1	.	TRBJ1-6	TGTGCCAGCAGTTACGGGACAGAGGCCAATTCACCCCTCCACTTT	CASSYGTEANSPLHF
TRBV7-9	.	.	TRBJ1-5	TGTGCCAGCAGGGGAGACGGGCCCCAGCATTTT	CASRGDGPQHF
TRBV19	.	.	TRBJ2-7	TGTGCCAGTAGTATACAACAGACCTACGAGCAGTACTTC	CASSIQQTYEQYF
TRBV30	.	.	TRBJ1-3	TGTGCCTGGACAGGGGGAAACACCATATATTTT	CAWTGGNTIYF
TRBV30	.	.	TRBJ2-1	TGTGCCTGGAGTTCGGGGGGCGGCTACAATGAGCAGTTCTTC	CAWSSGGGYNEQFF
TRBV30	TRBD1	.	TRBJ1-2	TGTGCCTGGAGCCTTTTAGGGACAGGGGGGAACTATGGCTACACCTTC	CAWSLLGTGGNYGYTF
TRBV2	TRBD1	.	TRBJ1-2	TGTGCCTCCCGGGACAGTGCTGGCTATGGCTACACCTTC	CASRDSAGYGYTF
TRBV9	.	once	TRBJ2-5	TGTGCCAGCAGCCCTGGGCCCTCCGTAGAGACCCAGTACTTC	CASSPGPSVETQYF
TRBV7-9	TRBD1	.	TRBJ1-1	TGTGCCAGCAGCTTTTTCGGTATCGGACAGGCCCATCCTGAAGCTTTCTTT	CASSFFGIGQAHPEAFF
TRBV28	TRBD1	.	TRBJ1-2	TGTGCCAGCAGTTGGTCCGACAGGGGGGTCTATGGCTACACCTTC	CASSWSDRGVYGYTF
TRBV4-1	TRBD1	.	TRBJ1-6	TGCGCCAGCAGCCAAGCAGGGGGCTTGGATTCACCCCTCCACTTT	CASSQAGGLDSPLHF
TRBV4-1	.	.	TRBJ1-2	TGCGCCAGCAGCCAAGACGGGTCTACCTATGGCTACACCTTC	CASSQDGSTYGYTF
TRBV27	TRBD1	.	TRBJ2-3	TGTGCCAGCATGAAGGAGGCCAGGGGGCTCTTCACAGATACGCAGTATTTT	CASMKEARGLFTDTQYF
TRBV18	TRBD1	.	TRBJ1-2	TGTGCCAGCTCAGCACAGACAGGGATAAGTGGCTACACCTTC	CASSAQTGISGYTF
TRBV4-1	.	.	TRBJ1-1	TGCGCCAGCAGCCAAGATGAGGGAATGGGGGCTTTCTTT	CASSQDEGMGAFF
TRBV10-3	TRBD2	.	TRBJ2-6	TGTGCCATCAAAGGGGAGCGGGGCTCTGGGGCCAACGTCCTGACTTTC	CAIKGERGSGANVLTF
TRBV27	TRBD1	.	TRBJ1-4	TGCGCAACAGGGGGCAAAGGGGAAAAACTGTTTTTT	CATGGKGEKLFF
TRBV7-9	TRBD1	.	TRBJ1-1	TGTGCCAGCAGCGGGGACAGGGGCGGGTTCAGTGACACTGAAGCTTTCTTT	CASSGDRGGFSDTEAFF
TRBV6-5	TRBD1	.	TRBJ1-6	TGTGCCAGCAGTTACGACAGGGGCAATTCACCCCTCCACTTT	CASSYDRGNSPLHF
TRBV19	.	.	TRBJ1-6	TGTGCCAGTAGCCTCTTAGATTCACCCCTCCACTTT	CASSLLDSPLHF
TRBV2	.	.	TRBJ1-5	TGTGCCAGCAGTGAAGTGGCCGGGTTCGGAAATCAGCCCCAGCATTTT	CASSEVAGFGNQPQHF
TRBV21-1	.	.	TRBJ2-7	TGTGCCAGCACCAAACCGCCGGGACACCACTACGAGCAGTACTTC	CASTKPPGHHYEQYF
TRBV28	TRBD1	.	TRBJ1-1	TGTGCCAGCAGTTCATTCTGGACAGGGGGCCTGAACACTGAAGCTTTCTTT	CASSSFWTGGLNTEAFF
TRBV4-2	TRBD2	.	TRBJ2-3	TGTGCCAGCAGCCAAGAGAGGCGGGGAGGGGCAGATACGCAGTATTTT	CASSQERRGGADTQYF
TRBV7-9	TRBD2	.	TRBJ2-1	TGTGCCAGCAGCCTAGCGGGGGGGGCTTTTCCTGAGCAGTTCTTC	CASSLAGGAFPEQFF
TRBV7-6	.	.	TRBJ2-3	TGTGCCAGCAGCCCACCCCGTAGCCTAGATACGCAGTATTTT	CASSPPRSLDTQYF
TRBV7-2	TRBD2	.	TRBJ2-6	TGTGCCAGCAGCCTTAGCGGGGGGGCCTCTGGGGCCAACGTCCTGACTTTC	CASSLSGGASGANVLTF
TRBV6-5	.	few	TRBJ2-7	TGTGCCAGCAGTTACGGACAGTCCTACGAGCAGTACTTC	CASSYGQSYEQYF
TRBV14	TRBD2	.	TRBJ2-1	TGTGCCAGCAGCCAAGGATTTGCTAGCGGGGGGTTATCCTACAATGAGCAGTTCTTC	CASSQGFASGGLSYNEQFF
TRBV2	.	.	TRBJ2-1	TGTGCCAGCAGCGTCACTAGCTACAATGAGCAGTTCTTC	CASSVTSYNEQFF
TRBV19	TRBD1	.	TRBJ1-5	TGTGCCAGTAGCACCAGGGGGCTTTATCAGCCCCAGCATTTT	CASSTRGLYQPQHF
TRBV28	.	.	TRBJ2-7	TGTGCCAGTGACAAGGAGGGATACGAGCAGTACTTC	CASDKEGYEQYF
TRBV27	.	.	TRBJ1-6	TGTGCCAGCAGTCCCCGTAATTCACCCCTCCACTTT	CASSPRNSPLHF
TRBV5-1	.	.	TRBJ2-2	TGCGCCAGCAGCTTGGCCGTGGGCCCCGGGAACACCGGGGAGCTGTTTTTT	CASSLAVGPGNTGELFF
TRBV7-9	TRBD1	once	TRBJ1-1	TGTGCCAGCAGCACAACCACAGGGGGGACTGAAGCTTTCTTT	CASSTTTGGTEAFF
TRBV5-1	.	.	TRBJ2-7	TGCGCCAGCAGCTTACAGGGAAAGGGCATTCGGTACTTC	CASSLQGKGIRYF